These 17 T cell receptor beta chains were sequenced from one sample in a study of T cell responses to AZD1222 COVID-19 vaccine. Assay: immunoSEQ multiplex PCR; the TCRdb copy retains only in-frame clones and omits some. The data hold approximately 220,000 clones, with about 92% observed a single time. The sequenced sample was peripheral blood, obtained on day 0 of MenACWY control vaccination. These receptors were taken from an adult in good health.

DNA for the CDR3: TGTGCCAGCAGCTTACCGGATGGGAGCTATGGCTACACCTTC. As protein: CASSLPDGSYGYTF. The rearrangement links TRBV11-3 to TRBJ1-2; D unclear. Per the germline V gene, CDR1 is SGHNT and CDR2 is YENEEA. This CDR3 region has 14 residues. V was clipped by 2 bases and J by 4 bases, with 11 bases between them.

J is TRBJ1-4 and V is TRBV5-1; the D gene is possibly TRBD1 (5 bases). Trimming removed 5 bases at V and 3 bases at J, with 14 bases between. The CDR3 runs 15 residues. The germline V gene encodes CDR1 SGHRS and CDR2 YFSETQ. Here the CDR3 reads CASRSTGGANEKLFF. DNA for the CDR3: TGCGCCAGCAGATCTACAGGAGGGGCTAATGAAAAACTGTTTTTT.

This chain connects TRBV6-5 to TRBJ2-1; tentative D call: TRBD1 (6 bases). Germline V lookup: CDR1 MNHEY, CDR2 SVGAGI. The V and J ends lost 6 bases and 5 bases respectively, with 17 bases between them. The CDR3 runs to 15 residues. CDR3 in amino acids: CASSDNRAGNNEQFF. Here the CDR3 DNA reads TGTGCCAGCAGCGACAACAGGGCTGGGAACAATGAGCAGTTCTTC.

CDR3 sequence reads: CASSPFTTLAKNIQYF. DNA for the CDR3: TGTGCCAGCAGCCCCTTTACCACATTAGCCAAAAACATTCAGTACTTC. The chain links TRBV7-2 to TRBJ2-4; D gene unclear. V was pared by 5 bases and J by 0 bases, with 14 bases between. CDR1 is SGHTA, CDR2 FQGNSA, per germline. The CDR3 is 16 residues long.

The chain combines TRBV30 with TRBJ1-2, with D unclear. The CDR3 consists of 14 residues. Germline values: CDR1 GTSNPN, CDR2 SVGIG (reference sequence). With 0 bases removed from V and 6 bases from J, the gap between germline ends came to 14 bases. The CDR3 loop is CAWSVRSARDGYTF. The CDR3 nucleotides are TGTGCCTGGAGTGTAAGGTCAGCGAGAGATGGCTACACCTTC.

The chain employs TRBV7-9 and TRBJ1-1; D remains ambiguous. V lost 2 bases and J 1 base, leaving 5 bases between the germline ends. The CDR3 has 13 residues. Germline V gene data show CDR1 as SEHNR and CDR2 as FQNEAQ (reference sequence). Written as DNA, the CDR3 is TGTGCCAGCAGCTTACATGGGAACACTGAAGCTTTCTTT. It is translated as CASSLHGNTEAFF.

This chain joins TRBV7-8 and TRBJ2-7; 12 nucleotides agree with TRBD2. V dropped 5 bases and J dropped 5; count of bases not matched to a gene: 16. Germline loops: CDR1 SGHVS, CDR2 FQNEAQ. This CDR3 is 18 amino acids long. The CDR3 DNA reads as TGTGCCAGCAGCGCTGGGCTAGCGGGGGGGCTTGTGTTGAACGAGCAGTACTTC. It codes for CASSAGLAGGLVLNEQYF.

The J gene is TRBJ1-1, the V gene TRBV5-1; possible D gene TRBD1, 5 bases. With 3 bases removed from V and 5 bases from J, the gap between germline ends came to 14 bases. The V gene's germline CDR1 is SGHRS and CDR2 YFSETQ. The CDR3 is 14 residues long. This CDR3 is CASSSSQGRTEAFF. The CDR3 coding sequence is TGCGCCAGCAGCTCTTCCCAGGGAAGGACTGAAGCTTTCTTT.

This clone appeared a single time. The chain has TRBV27 and TRBJ1-2; D is perhaps TRBD1 (5 bases). The CDR3 consists of 13 residues. CDR1 is MNHEY and CDR2 is SMNVEV in the germline V gene (reference sequence). The V end was cut by 5 bases, the J end by 1 base, with 8 bases between. The CDR3, as DNA: TGTGCCAGCAGTCCGGGACGTAACTATGGCTACACCTTC. Translation gives CASSPGRNYGYTF.

This clone was detected only once. Here the CDR3 DNA reads TGTGCCAGCAGTACTGGACGGTTCTATGGCTACACCTTC. Translated, it gives CASSTGRFYGYTF. This chain uses TRBV6-5 with TRBJ1-2, with no clear D. Germline assignment: CDR1 MNHEY and CDR2 SVGAGI. The ends were cut back, 5 bases at V and 4 bases at J, with 11 bases in the middle. The CDR3 has 13 amino acids.

The chain employs TRBV7-9 and TRBJ2-1; 12 nucleotides agree with TRBD1. The CDR3 contains 15 residues. Trimming cost V 3 bases and J 9 bases; bases outside gene matches: 6. Germline assignment: CDR1 SEHNR and CDR2 FQNEAQ (reference sequence). Here the CDR3 DNA reads TGTGCCAGCAGCTTCCGCGGGACAGGGGGCGGTGAGCAGTTCTTC. It translates to CASSFRGTGGGEQFF.

The V call is TRBV6-5, the J call TRBJ1-5; TRBD1 aligns across 7 bases. V lost 5 bases and J lost 7; bases outside the gene matches: 11. The germline V gene encodes CDR1 MNHEY and CDR2 SVGAGI. The CDR3 consists of 15 residues. The CDR3 here is CASSLNRGEGQPQHF. DNA for the CDR3: TGTGCCAGCAGTCTCAACAGGGGTGAGGGGCAGCCCCAGCATTTT.

The genes are TRBV11-2 and TRBJ2-7; 8 nucleotides line up with TRBD1. J gave up 6 bases and V 5 bases, and 6 bases lay outside the gene matches. This CDR3 comprises 13 residues. The germline CDR1 and CDR2 sequences are SGHAT and FQNNGV. The CDR3 protein is CASSPGQVREQYF. CDR3 sequence (DNA): TGTGCCAGCAGCCCGGGACAGGTCCGCGAGCAGTACTTC.

The rearrangement uses TRBV6-5 and TRBJ2-1; 11 nucleotides align to TRBD1. The CDR3 spans 15 residues. CDR1 and CDR2 from the germline V gene are MNHEY and SVGAGI. V shed 7 bases, J shed 6 bases, and the junction held 8 bases outside the gene matches. CDR3 sequence reads: CASTSWGTGGNEQFF. The CDR3 DNA reads as TGTGCCAGCACCTCATGGGGGACAGGGGGCAATGAGCAGTTCTTC.

This chain connects TRBV2 to TRBJ1-2; D perhaps matches TRBD1 (6 bases). The germline CDR1 and CDR2 sequences are SNHLY and FYNNEI. Trimming removed 6 bases from V and 3 bases from J, with 11 bases in between. CDR3 size: 13 residues. The CDR3 DNA reads TGTGCCAGCAGCCCAGGGGTCTACTATGGCTACACCTTC. Encoded protein: CASSPGVYYGYTF.

V gene TRBV21-1 combines with J gene TRBJ2-5; no check of the table's D call, TRBD1, against the DNA was made. TRBV21-1 represents a pseudogene. CDR3 size: 14 residues. CDR3 in amino acids: CASSITGDPETQYF. For the CDR3, the DNA is TGTGCCAGCAGCATCACAGGGGATCCAGAGACCCAGTACTTC.

This chain links TRBV23-1 with TRBJ2-5; 13 bases are a match to TRBD2. TRBV23-1 is placed among ORFs of uncertain function. Trimming cost V 0 bases and J 5 bases; bases outside gene matches: 9. This CDR3 has 18 amino acids. The CDR3 coding sequence is TGCGCCAGCAGTCAATCGAAAAGACTAGCGGGGGGTGATGAGACCCAGTACTTC. Encoded protein: CASSQSKRLAGGDETQYF.